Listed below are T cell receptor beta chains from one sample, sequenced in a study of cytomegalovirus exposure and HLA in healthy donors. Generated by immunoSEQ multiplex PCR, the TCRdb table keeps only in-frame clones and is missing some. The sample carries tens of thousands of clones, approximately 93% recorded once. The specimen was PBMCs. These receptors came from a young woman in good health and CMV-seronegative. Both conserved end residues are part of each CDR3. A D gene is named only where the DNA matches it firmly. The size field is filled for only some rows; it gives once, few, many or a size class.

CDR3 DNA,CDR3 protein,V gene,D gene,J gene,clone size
TGTGCCAGTGTGGGACAGTCCATTTCAATGAACACTGAAGCTTTCTTT,CASVGQSISMNTEAFF,TRBV27,TRBD1,TRBJ1-1,.
TGTGCCAGAAGCTTTTTTCCCGATCAGCCAGGGACCGGGGAGCTGTTTTTT,CARSFFPDQPGTGELFF,TRBV5-3,.,TRBJ2-2,.
TGTGCCAGTAGTGGCGCTTACAGGGTAGGCGAGCAGTACTTC,CASSGAYRVGEQYF,TRBV19,.,TRBJ2-7,.
TGTGCCAGCAGCCAGTGGGGAGGGAGGAACACTGAAGCTTTCTTT,CASSQWGGRNTEAFF,TRBV7-2,.,TRBJ1-1,.
TGTGCCAGCAGTCTTTACCTTACAGGGGGCCCTGAAGCTTTCTTT,CASSLYLTGGPEAFF,TRBV27,TRBD1,TRBJ1-1,.
TGCGCCAGCAGCTTGGGGGGCCTCTCCGGCAACTATGGCTACACCTTC,CASSLGGLSGNYGYTF,TRBV5-1,.,TRBJ1-2,.
TGTGCCAGCAGCTATAGCGGGGGGGAGGGGAATACGCAGTATTTT,CASSYSGGEGNTQYF,TRBV7-2,TRBD2,TRBJ2-3,.
TGTGCCAGCAGTGGGGACAGGCGTAATGAAAAACTGTTTTTT,CASSGDRRNEKLFF,TRBV6-6,TRBD1,TRBJ1-4,.
TGTGCCAGCAGAAAACAGGGGGCTGACACTGAAGCTTTCTTT,CASRKQGADTEAFF,TRBV6-7,TRBD1,TRBJ1-1,.
TGTGCCGATAGGCCAAGCGGGGGGACTACCGGGGAGCTGTTTTTT,CADRPSGGTTGELFF,TRBV7-8,TRBD2,TRBJ2-2,.
TGTGCCAGCAGTCTCCTAGGGGCTGAAGCTTTCTTT,CASSLLGAEAFF,TRBV5-6,.,TRBJ1-1,.
TGCAGTGCTAGCCGCCCGGATGAGCAGTTCTTC,CSASRPDEQFF,TRBV20-1,.,TRBJ2-1,.
TGTGCCAGCAGGCCCGGACTAGTCTTCGAGCAGTACTTC,CASRPGLVFEQYF,TRBV6-5,TRBD2,TRBJ2-7,.
TGTGCCAGCAGTTACACGACAGGGGGCGGCTACACCTTC,CASSYTTGGGYTF,TRBV6-5,TRBD1,TRBJ1-2,once
TGTGCCAGCAGTGACTCCGGACTCCCCCCCTACAATGAGCAGTTCTTC,CASSDSGLPPYNEQFF,TRBV25-1,.,TRBJ2-1,.
TGCGCCAGCAGCCGGACAGGTCTGAACACTGAAGCTTTCTTT,CASSRTGLNTEAFF,TRBV5-1,TRBD1,TRBJ1-1,.
TGTGCCAGTAGTATAGATTTCCCCCTGGAGGGCGAAAAACTGTTTTTT,CASSIDFPLEGEKLFF,TRBV19,.,TRBJ1-4,.
TGTGCCAGCAGCTTAATAGCGGGGACGCAGTTCTTC,CASSLIAGTQFF,TRBV11-3,TRBD2,TRBJ2-1,.
TGTGCCAGCACATATAGCGGGGGGATCAACATTCAGTACTTC,CASTYSGGINIQYF,TRBV2,TRBD2,TRBJ2-4,.
TGTGCCAGCAGCTCGGGTCGGGCGGGAGGGCCGTTGGATGAGCAGTTCTTC,CASSSGRAGGPLDEQFF,TRBV11-3,TRBD2,TRBJ2-1,.
TGTGCCAGCAGCTTAGTGGGCCGCGTCTCTGGGGCCAACGTCCTGACTTTC,CASSLVGRVSGANVLTF,TRBV7-2,.,TRBJ2-6,.
TGTGCCAGCAGCTTAGTAAGACTAGCGGGAGGCACAGATACGCAGTATTTT,CASSLVRLAGGTDTQYF,TRBV11-3,TRBD2,TRBJ2-3,.
TGTGCCAGCAGTTACTCGATCGGTAGGGGGACTGAAGCTTTCTTT,CASSYSIGRGTEAFF,TRBV6-5,.,TRBJ1-1,.
TGTGCCAGCAGCCAAGATGGCCGGGTGGATACGCAGTATTTT,CASSQDGRVDTQYF,TRBV4-2,.,TRBJ2-3,.
TGTGCCAGCAGCAAGCGCTCCCTAGGAGGAACCGGGGAGCTGTTTTTT,CASSKRSLGGTGELFF,TRBV4-2,.,TRBJ2-2,.
TGTGCCAGTAGCCACAGGGGGCTTGTCTATGGCTACACCTTC,CASSHRGLVYGYTF,TRBV19,TRBD1,TRBJ1-2,.
TGTGCCAGCAGCCCCTTTCCCTCCGGGGGTGATTCCTACGAGCAGTACTTC,CASSPFPSGGDSYEQYF,TRBV7-6,.,TRBJ2-7,.
TGTGCCAGCAGCGTAGGAGGAGACAGGGAGGAGGTGTCTGGCTACACCTTC,CASSVGGDREEVSGYTF,TRBV9,TRBD1,TRBJ1-2,.
TGTGCCACCAGCACAGGGGGGATGACAACAGATACGCAGTATTTT,CATSTGGMTTDTQYF,TRBV15,.,TRBJ2-3,few
TGCGCCAGCAGCTTGTTGGGGGCTCAGTACAATGAGCAGTTCTTC,CASSLLGAQYNEQFF,TRBV5-1,.,TRBJ2-1,.
TGTGCCACCAGCAGATCCGGTGACAGGGGCGGCACTGAAGCTTTCTTT,CATSRSGDRGGTEAFF,TRBV15,TRBD1,TRBJ1-1,.
TGTGCCAGCAGCCTCCTAGGGGGCACGACAGATACGCAGTATTTT,CASSLLGGTTDTQYF,TRBV7-3,TRBD1,TRBJ2-3,.
TGTGCCAGCAGATCACAGCGGGGGGGCGTAGCTGAGCAGTTCTTC,CASRSQRGGVAEQFF,TRBV7-9,TRBD2,TRBJ2-1,.
TGTGCCAGCAGTCCTATCCCAGAAGCTTTCTTT,CASSPIPEAFF,TRBV6-6,.,TRBJ1-1,once
TGTGCCAGCAGCTTAGGACTACCATCACAGGGAACTAATGAAAAACTGTTTTTT,CASSLGLPSQGTNEKLFF,TRBV7-8,.,TRBJ1-4,.
TGTGCCAGCAGCCCGGGGGGTGGCTACACCTTC,CASSPGGGYTF,TRBV5-4,.,TRBJ1-2,.
TGTGCCAGCAGGCCCAGGGGAACTGAAGCTTTCTTT,CASRPRGTEAFF,TRBV6-1,.,TRBJ1-1,.
TGTGCCAGTAGTATAATGGGGCCGGGTGGCTACACCTTC,CASSIMGPGGYTF,TRBV19,.,TRBJ1-2,once
TGTGCCAGCAGGACAGGGTTTGGTGGCTACACCTTC,CASRTGFGGYTF,TRBV6-1,TRBD1,TRBJ1-2,.
TGTGCCACCGGAACTAGTGACAATGAGCAGTTCTTC,CATGTSDNEQFF,TRBV27,.,TRBJ2-1,.
TGTGCCAGCAGCCCCCAGGGGTATGGCTACACCTTC,CASSPQGYGYTF,TRBV5-4,.,TRBJ1-2,.
TGCGCCAGTCAGCCCAGCGAAGATCAGCAGTTCTTC,CASQPSEDQQFF,TRBV23-1,.,TRBJ2-1,.
TGTGCCAGCAGCTTAGTCCGGGAGGGGACCCAGTACTTC,CASSLVREGTQYF,TRBV11-3,TRBD2,TRBJ2-5,.
TGTGCCAGCAGTGGGGGGGAGACTAGCCCGAATCTCTTC,CASSGGETSPNLF,TRBV2,TRBD2,TRBJ2-1,once
TGTGCCAGCAGTTACATCCAGATTAGCACAGATACGCAGTATTTT,CASSYIQISTDTQYF,TRBV6-6,.,TRBJ2-3,once
TGTGCCAGCAGCCAGGACAGGGGGCTTGGTCACACTGAAGCTTTCTTT,CASSQDRGLGHTEAFF,TRBV11-2,TRBD1,TRBJ1-1,.